The clone carrying this T cell receptor (beta chain) was seen a handful of times. The sample originates from a study of cytomegalovirus exposure and HLA in healthy donors. Trimming took 5 bases from V and 2 from J, leaving 11 bases between them. CDR3 length equals 14 residues. PCR used 60 Vbeta primers and 13 Jbeta primers. Some clones are missing from TCRdb's copy, which holds only in-frame ones; the method was immunoSEQ multiplex PCR. Of 120,000 to 150,000 clones in the sample, roughly 9.4% were seen once. The TCR originated in a male donor in good health and CMV-seronegative. Sequencing input: PBMCs. V usage is TRBV5-3 and J usage is TRBJ1-5; D possibly corresponds to TRBD1 (5 bases). TRBV5-3 is labeled an ORF, and its function is uncertain. CDR3 DNA: TGTGCCAGAAGGGGGGGACTGTGCAATCAGCCCCAGCATTTT. Protein: CARRGGLCNQPQHF.